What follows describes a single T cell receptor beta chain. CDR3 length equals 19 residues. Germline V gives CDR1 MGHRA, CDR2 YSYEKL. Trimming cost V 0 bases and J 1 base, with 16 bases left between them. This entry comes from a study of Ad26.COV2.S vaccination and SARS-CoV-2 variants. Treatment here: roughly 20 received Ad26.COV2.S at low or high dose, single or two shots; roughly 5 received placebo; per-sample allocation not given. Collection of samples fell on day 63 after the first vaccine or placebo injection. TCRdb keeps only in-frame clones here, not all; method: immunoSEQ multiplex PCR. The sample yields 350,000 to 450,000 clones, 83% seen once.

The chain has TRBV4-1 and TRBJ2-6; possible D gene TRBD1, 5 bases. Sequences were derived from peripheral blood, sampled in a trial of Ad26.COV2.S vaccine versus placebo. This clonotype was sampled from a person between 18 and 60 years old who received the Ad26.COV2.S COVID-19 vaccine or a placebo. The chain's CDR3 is CASSQEKGREVSGANVLTF. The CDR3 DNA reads TGCGCCAGCAGCCAAGAGAAGGGGCGCGAAGTGTCTGGGGCCAACGTCCTGACTTTC.